What follows is one T cell receptor (beta chain) and its context. The record originates from a study of blood T cell repertoires in COVID-19. As processed by the authors: Amplification from reference gene primers served as the basis for estimated nucleated cell counts. Sequencing was performed with immunoSEQ multiplex PCR; in TCRdb, only in-frame clones are kept and a portion is missing. The V and J calls and clone size were taken over from that table, and D and trimming were inferred from the DNA. Of approximately 190,000 clones listed, 70% to 90% were seen once; the top ten hold about 22%. This TCR derives from a man aged 55-75 years with active or convalescent COVID-19. The sample comprised peripheral blood.

The chain's CDR3 is CASSLTGATNEKLFF. The CDR3 bases are TGTGCCAGCAGTTTAACAGGCGCAACTAATGAAAAACTGTTTTTT. This chain uses TRBV28 with TRBJ1-4, with TRBD1 as a possible D gene (5 bases). In germline, CDR1 is MDHEN, CDR2 SYDVKM. The CDR3 runs to 15 residues. The V end was cut by 2 bases, the J end by 0 bases, with 7 bases between.